This T cell receptor beta chain was obtained from a study of shared clonotypes between healthy human individuals (dated by TCRdb to 2020 to 2022). Looking at the study overall: Two women and a few men aged 18 to 49 years were included in the cohort. For each donor, CD4 naive and CD4 memory were each run on three plates, CD8 naive on two plates, and CD8 memory on one plate. The study deeply sequenced blood TCR repertoires of about 5 healthy adults to estimate repertoire size and the extent of clonotype sharing between individuals. Different laboratories and diverse techniques were used to prepare libraries and sequence TCR repertoires, to increase sequencing depth and limit assay-specific biases. Between about 0.8 and 9 billion PBMCs per donor were obtained by leukapheresis. Broader findings and caveats from the paper: Pairwise subsampling indicated that sequencing depth was expected to affect the degree of clonotype sharing among donors. Because the study included only a small number of donors, the genetic and exposure-history diversity represented was limited. Across a few donors, about 5% of naive CD4, around 3.3% of naive CD8, roughly 2.3% of memory CD4, and approximately 0.4% of memory CD8 clonotypes were shared. Incomplete sequencing was indicated by rarefaction of sorted-subset datasets, despite the large sequencing depth. Clonotypes shared by all four sorted-subset donors showed higher generation probabilities than non-shared clonotypes. Only blood was sampled, and tissue TCR repertoires likely differ from those in blood. Estimated clonotype richness was generally larger for naive than for memory subsets.

For the CD8 naive samples, CD45RO-negative cells were positively selected for CCR7, yielding a CD45RA+CCR7+ population from which TemRA cells were excluded. Healthy HIV-negative adults with no recently reported acute infections or vaccinations were included as donors. Only Caucasian adults living in Nashville, Tennessee, USA were represented among the donors. Blood was collected by leukapheresis, and PBMCs were isolated by Ficoll-Histopaque density gradient centrifugation and then cryopreserved in liquid nitrogen vapor phase. Analytical flow cytometry was used to check the purity and quantity of every magnetically sorted T cell population. From each sorted fraction, genomic DNA was isolated and quantified by UV absorbance on a Nanodrop 2000c. To note about this clone: The antigen it recognizes is unknown. Per-base qualities were not stored, and no clone one base away is much larger.

Reading the germline V gene (reference sequence) gives CDR1 PRHDT and CDR2 FYEKMQ. Trimming takes 5 bases from V and 0 bases from J, and the germline ends sit 13 bases apart. The CDR3 holds 15 amino acids from the cysteine to the phenylalanine. The kept DNA is CDR3 alone, 45 bases in frame from the first base. Using the deep immunoSEQ assay, multiplex PCR amplified TCR CDR3 regions from genomic DNA. Genomic DNA extracted from each cell subset was distributed evenly over all wells of several immunoSEQ 96-well plates, and each plate served as one replicate. Each replicate PCR for sorted subsets received around 0.2 ug genomic DNA, equal to tens of thousands of T cell genomes. Purified libraries were quantified with a Qubit 3.0 fluorometer, sized on a Bioanalyzer 2100, and re-quantified with the KAPA Library Quantification kit. A separate single-read 150-cycle Illumina NextSeq 550 flow cell was used to sequence each immunoSEQ 96-well plate. The authors processed their data as follows. Because the immunoSEQ output included only junctional sequences and no quality scores, the filtering could not be the same as the filtering used for full-length reads. To assign V/J genes and CDR3, sequences were annotated using PyIR, a Python wrapper for IgBLAST v1.9, with IMGT germline references. Reads were removed for weak V/J assignments (E-value above 1e-6), missing CDR3, stop codons, out-of-frame junctions, or ambiguous translated residues. A V3J clonotype was defined by an identical inferred V gene, J gene, and CDR3 amino acid sequence. The percentage overlap between two repertoires was calculated by dividing the number of shared unique clonotypes by the size of the smaller repertoire. Richness of each repertoire was evaluated using RTK rarefaction, the Chao1 estimator, and Recon v2.1 estimates of unobserved clonotypes. Generation probabilities were computed with OLGA for all TCRbeta clonotypes obtained by the gDNA method from several donors. This is the immuneACCESS table as TCRdb keeps it, with only in-frame sequences that have V and J called. A part of the clones is gone; compared with another copy, unresolved V genes explain less than half, and the rest is unexplained. V, J and clone size reflect that table, while D and trimming were determined from the DNA. This sample lists 600,000 or so clones; roughly 95% were detected once. The top ten clonotypes cover over 0.1% of the sample.

The chain was built from TRBV13 and TRBJ1-1; the D gene is possibly TRBD1, with 6 bases matching. The sample taken for sequencing was naive CD8+ T cells sorted from blood. The meaning of the sample's cell subset or site label: CD45RA+CCR7+. The sequence was obtained from a young woman in good health. The CDR3: CASSGTGHLNTEAFF. The DNA sequence is given as TGTGCCAGCAGCGGAACGGGACACCTGAACACTGAAGCTTTCTTT.